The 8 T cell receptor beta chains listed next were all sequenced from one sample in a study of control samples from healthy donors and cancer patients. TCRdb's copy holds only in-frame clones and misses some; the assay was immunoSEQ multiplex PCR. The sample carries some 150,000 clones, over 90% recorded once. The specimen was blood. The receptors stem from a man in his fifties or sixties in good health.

The DNA of the CDR3 is TGTGCCAGCAGTTACTCTAGGACAGAGTATGGCTACACCTTC. Its translation: CASSYSRTEYGYTF. The chain joins TRBV6-5 to TRBJ1-2; TRBD1 is a possible D gene (6 bases). There are 14 residues in the CDR3. V was trimmed by 0 bases and J by 5 bases, leaving 10 bases between them. The germline V gene encodes CDR1 MNHEY and CDR2 SVGAGI.

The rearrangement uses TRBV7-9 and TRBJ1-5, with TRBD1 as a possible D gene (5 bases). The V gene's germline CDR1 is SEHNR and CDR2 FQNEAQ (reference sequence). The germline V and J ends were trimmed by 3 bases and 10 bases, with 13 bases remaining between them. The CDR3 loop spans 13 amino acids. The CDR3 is CASSFLGVGPQHF. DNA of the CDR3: TGTGCCAGCAGCTTCTTAGGGGTAGGTCCCCAGCATTTT. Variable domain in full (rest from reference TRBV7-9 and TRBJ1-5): DTGVSQNPRHKITKRGQNVTFRCDPISEHNRLYWYRQTLGQGPEFLTYFQNEAQLEKSRLLSDRFSAERPKGSFSTLEIQRTEQGDSAMYLCASSFLGVGPQHFGDGTRLSIL.

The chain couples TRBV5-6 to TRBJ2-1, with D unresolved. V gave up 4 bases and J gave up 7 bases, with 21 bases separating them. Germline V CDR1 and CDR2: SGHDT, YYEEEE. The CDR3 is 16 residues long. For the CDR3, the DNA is TGTGCCAGCAGCACATACCGCCTTGATCAGGAGAATGAGCAGTTCTTC. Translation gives CASSTYRLDQENEQFF. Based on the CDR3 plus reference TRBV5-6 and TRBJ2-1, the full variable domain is DAGVTQSPTHLIKTRGQQVTLRCSPKSGHDTVSWYQQALGQGPQFIFQYYEEEERQRGNFPDRFSGHQFPNYSSELNVNALLLGDSALYLCASSTYRLDQENEQFFGPGTRLTVL.

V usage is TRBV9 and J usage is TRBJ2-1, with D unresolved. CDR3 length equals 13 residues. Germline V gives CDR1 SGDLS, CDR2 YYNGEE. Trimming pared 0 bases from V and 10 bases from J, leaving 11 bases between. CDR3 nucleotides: TGTGCCAGCAGCGTAGGACCTTCGGCCGAGCAGTTCTTC. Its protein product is CASSVGPSAEQFF.

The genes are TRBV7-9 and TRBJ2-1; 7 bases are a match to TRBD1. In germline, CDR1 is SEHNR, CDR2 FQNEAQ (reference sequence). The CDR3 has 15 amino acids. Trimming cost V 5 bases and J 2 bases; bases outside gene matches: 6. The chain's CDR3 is CASSPEQGPYNEQFF. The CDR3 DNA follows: TGTGCCAGCAGCCCAGAACAGGGGCCCTACAATGAGCAGTTCTTC.

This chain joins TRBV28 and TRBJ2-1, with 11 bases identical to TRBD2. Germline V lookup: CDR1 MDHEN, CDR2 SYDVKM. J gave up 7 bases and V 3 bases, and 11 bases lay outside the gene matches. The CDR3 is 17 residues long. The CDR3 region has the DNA TGTGCCAGCAGTTTCGTCACTAGCGGGAGAATGCAGAATGAGCAGTTCTTC. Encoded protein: CASSFVTSGRMQNEQFF.

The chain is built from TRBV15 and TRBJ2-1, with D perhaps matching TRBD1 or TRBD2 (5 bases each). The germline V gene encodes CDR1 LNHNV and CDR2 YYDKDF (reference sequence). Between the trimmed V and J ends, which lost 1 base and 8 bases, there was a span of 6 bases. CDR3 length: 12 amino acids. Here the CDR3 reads CATSRGGDEQFF. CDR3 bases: TGTGCCACCAGCAGAGGAGGGGATGAGCAGTTCTTC.

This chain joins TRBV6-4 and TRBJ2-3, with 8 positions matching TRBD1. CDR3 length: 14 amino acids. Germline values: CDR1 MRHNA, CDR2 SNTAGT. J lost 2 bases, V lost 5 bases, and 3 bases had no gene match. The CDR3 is CASSSTGDTDTQYF. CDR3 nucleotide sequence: TGTGCCAGCAGTTCGACAGGGGACACAGATACGCAGTATTTT.